Following are 28 T cell receptor beta chains from one sample sequenced in a study of blood T cell repertoires in COVID-19. Assay used: immunoSEQ multiplex PCR; TCRdb lists only in-frame clones, some missing. Of under 300,000 clones listed, 80% to 90% were seen once; the top ten hold around 1.5%. Material: peripheral blood. These TCRs come from a woman in her 40s who had recovered from COVID-19.

This rearrangement joins TRBV5-1 to TRBJ1-1; 10 bases are shared with TRBD1. This CDR3 has 14 amino acids. J gave up 5 bases and V 8 bases, and 9 bases lay outside the gene matches. Germline CDR1 is SGHRS and CDR2 is YFSETQ. DNA of the CDR3: TGCGCCAGTGGACAGGGGGATCTAGGTACTGAAGCTTTCTTT. Amino acid sequence: CASGQGDLGTEAFF. The whole variable domain, remainder taken from reference TRBV5-1 and TRBJ1-1, is KAGVTQTPRYLIKTRGQQVTLSCSPISGHRSVSWYQQTPGQGLQFLFEYFSETQRNKGNFPGRFSGRQFSNSRSEMNVSTLELGDSALYLCASGQGDLGTEAFFGQGTRLTVV.

CDR3 in DNA: TGTGCCAGCAGTGAAGCGGATCTGGACAGGTGGAGCAATCAGCCCCAGCATTTT. This translates into CASSEADLDRWSNQPQHF. The rearrangement uses TRBV2 and TRBJ1-5, with 7 bases lining up with TRBD1. CDR1 is SNHLY and CDR2 is FYNNEI in the germline V gene. With 0 bases clipped from V and 1 base from J, the junction kept 9 bases outside the gene matches. This CDR3 has 18 amino acids.

This clone occurred a few times. J is TRBJ2-3 and V is TRBV19; D perhaps matches TRBD1 (6 bases). Germline-derived CDR1 and CDR2 are LNHDA and SQIVND (reference sequence). The CDR3 is made up of 16 amino acids. The V gene lost 4 bases and the J gene lost 4 bases, with 18 bases spanning the gap. CDR3 nucleotides: TGTGCCAGTAGTAGGGCCCTGACAGGATCTTCAGATACGCAGTATTTT. Translated, it gives CASSRALTGSSDTQYF.

V gene TRBV21-1 combines with J gene TRBJ1-2. TRBV21-1 is tagged as a pseudogene. The CDR3 runs 15 residues. CDR3 amino acids: CASSKGLGGVRGYTF. CDR3 sequence (DNA): TGTGCCAGCAGCAAAGGTCTGGGAGGGGTGCGTGGCTACACCTTC.

The chain recombines TRBV28 with TRBJ2-6, with TRBD2 as a possible D gene (5 bases). CDR1 is MDHEN, CDR2 SYDVKM, per germline. V shed 7 bases and J shed 2 bases, with 15 bases lying between them. This CDR3 is 16 amino acids long. The CDR3 DNA sequence: TGTGCCAGCACTGGAACTCCGCGGGCTGGGGCCAACGTCCTGACTTTC. Its translation: CASTGTPRAGANVLTF.

CDR3 in amino acids: CASSPPLSERETQYF. Here the CDR3 DNA reads TGTGCCAGCTCACCACCCCTCTCGGAGAGGGAGACCCAGTACTTC. The chain recombines TRBV18 with TRBJ2-5; unclear D gene. V was clipped by 0 bases and J by 5 bases, with 13 bases between them. The CDR3 covers 15 residues. Germline values: CDR1 KGHSH, CDR2 LQKENI.

This clone was observed a single time. The CDR3 DNA is TGTGCCAGTAGAGAAAAGGGGACAGCCGCCTACGAGCAGTACTTC. Its translation: CASREKGTAAYEQYF. The chain uses TRBV19 and TRBJ2-7; TRBD1 matches at 7 bases. This CDR3 region has 15 residues. V lost 6 bases to trimming and J lost 2 bases; unmatched junction nucleotides: 10. Germline V lookup: CDR1 LNHDA, CDR2 SQIVND (reference sequence).

The rearrangement links TRBV27 to TRBJ2-3, with TRBD2 matching 8 bases. The CDR3 spans 16 residues. V trimming: 1 base; J trimming: 6 bases; junction bases outside the gene matches: 9. Germline-derived CDR1 and CDR2 are MNHEY and SMNVEV (reference sequence). CDR3 in DNA: TGTGCCAGCAGTTTATTGGCGGGGGGTTCCCCCGATACGCAGTATTTT. This translates into CASSLLAGGSPDTQYF.

This CDR3 reads CASSYSRTDHEQYF. The CDR3 coding sequence is TGTGCCAGCAGTTACTCTCGGACAGATCACGAGCAGTACTTC. V and J are TRBV6-5 and TRBJ2-7; perhaps TRBD1 as D (6 bases). Trimming removed 0 bases at V and 5 bases at J, with 11 bases between. Germline V gene lookup returns CDR1 MNHEY and CDR2 SVGAGI. This CDR3 has 14 residues.

This chain links TRBV19 with TRBJ2-7, with a weak D call TRBD1 (5 bases). Germline CDR1 reads LNHDA; CDR2 reads SQIVND (reference sequence). The CDR3 runs to 13 residues. V was pared by 6 bases and J by 1 base, with 10 bases between. CDR3 DNA sequence: TGTGCCAGTAGCCGGACAATTTCCTACGAGCAGTACTTC. Its protein product is CASSRTISYEQYF.

The chain carries TRBV7-2 and TRBJ2-3; 10 bases align to TRBD2. V was clipped by 4 bases and J by 3 bases; unmatched bases: 13. The CDR3 is 18 amino acids. From germline, CDR1 is SGHTA and CDR2 FQGNSA. The CDR3 bases are TGTGCCAGCAGCTACAGCGGGGGGGCCGGGTCTGGTACAGATACGCAGTATTTT. Its protein is CASSYSGGAGSGTDTQYF.

Regarding this clone: This specimen includes other DNA sequences encoding the same CDR3. V is TRBV24-1 and J is TRBJ2-2; maybe TRBD1 (6 bases). Trimming pared 2 bases from V and 1 base from J, leaving 7 bases between. The CDR3 consists of 15 residues. CDR1 and CDR2 (germline): KGHDR, SFDVKD. The CDR3 is CATSDWGQNTGELFF. The CDR3 DNA sequence: TGTGCCACCAGTGATTGGGGACAGAACACCGGGGAGCTGTTTTTT.

The J gene is TRBJ1-2, the V gene TRBV7-2, with D possibly matching TRBD1 (5 bases). Germline lookup yields CDR1 SGHTA and CDR2 FQGNSA. V lost 3 bases and J 4 bases, leaving 12 bases between the germline ends. The CDR3 runs 14 residues. Here the CDR3 reads CASSFTGASYGYTF. The CDR3 bases are TGTGCCAGCAGCTTTACAGGTGCTAGCTATGGCTACACCTTC.

The chain joins TRBV25-1 to TRBJ1-3; maybe TRBD1 (6 bases). The V gene lost 4 bases and the J gene lost 4 bases, with 8 bases spanning the gap. The CDR3 totals 13 residues. Germline lookup yields CDR1 MGHDK and CDR2 SYGVNS. Here the CDR3 reads CASSAGAGNTIYF. In nucleotides, the CDR3 is TGTGCCAGCAGTGCAGGGGCCGGAAACACCATATATTTT.

V usage is TRBV5-6 and J usage is TRBJ2-4, with 8 bases lining up with TRBD1. Germline V gives CDR1 SGHDT, CDR2 YYEEEE. This CDR3 has 14 residues. Germline trimming cut 4 bases from V and 10 bases from J; bases unmatched to any gene: 10. The CDR3 region has the DNA TGTGCCAGCAGCCCAGGGGGCCCAGAACGTATTCAGTACTTC. The encoded protein is CASSPGGPERIQYF. The full variable domain, with the rest looked up from reference TRBV5-6 and TRBJ2-4, is DAGVTQSPTHLIKTRGQQVTLRCSPKSGHDTVSWYQQALGQGPQFIFQYYEEEERQRGNFPDRFSGHQFPNYSSELNVNALLLGDSALYLCASSPGGPERIQYFGAGTRLSVL.

V and J are TRBV3-1 (or the pseudogene TRBV3-2) and TRBJ2-5; 8 bases align to TRBD2. CDR1 is LGHDT and CDR2 is YNNKEL in the germline V gene (reference sequence). This CDR3 spans 15 amino acids. With 8 bases clipped from V and 5 bases from J, the junction kept 13 bases outside the gene matches. The CDR3 reads CASARGGGFGETQYF. DNA of the CDR3: TGTGCCAGCGCCCGTGGCGGGGGGTTTGGCGAGACCCAGTACTTC.

This chain uses TRBV6-5 with TRBJ1-5; 9 positions agree with TRBD1. Germline CDR1 and CDR2: MNHEY and SVGAGI. This CDR3 has 13 amino acids. Trimming took 5 bases from V and 6 from J; bases not matched to a gene: 2. CDR3 DNA sequence: TGTGCCAGCAGTCAGGACAGGGGTCAGCCCCAGCATTTT. Translated: CASSQDRGQPQHF.

The V call is TRBV28, the J call TRBJ2-7; 8 nucleotides agree with TRBD1. Germline V gene sequence: CDR1 MDHEN, CDR2 SYDVKM. There are 15 residues in the CDR3. With V trimmed by 6 bases and J by 4 bases, 11 bases remained unmatched. The CDR3 region is CASSPSETGVYEQYF. CDR3 bases: TGTGCCAGCAGCCCCTCCGAGACAGGGGTTTACGAGCAGTACTTC.

This chain connects TRBV6-5 to TRBJ1-2; D is ambiguous. CDR1 MNHEY and CDR2 SVGAGI come from the germline V gene. V lost 7 bases, J lost 7 bases, and 19 bases lay in between. The CDR3 has 14 amino acids. CDR3 loop: CASTQAGVRVGYTF. CDR3 DNA sequence: TGTGCCAGCACCCAAGCCGGGGTTCGGGTTGGCTACACCTTC.

The chain recombines TRBV19 with TRBJ2-7; TRBD1 matches at 8 bases. V was clipped by 3 bases and J by 3 bases; unmatched bases: 4. Per germline, CDR1 LNHDA and CDR2 SQIVND (reference sequence). The CDR3 spans 14 residues. CDR3 nucleotide sequence: TGTGCCAGTAGTATTCGGGACAGGTTCTACGAGCAGTACTTC. It is translated as CASSIRDRFYEQYF.

The chain combines TRBV11-3 with TRBJ2-1; TRBD1 matches at 10 bases. Per germline, CDR1 SGHNT and CDR2 YENEEA. V lost 3 bases, J lost 4 bases, and 0 bases stayed unmatched. The CDR3 totals 14 residues. The CDR3 DNA is TGTGCCAGCAGCTTGGGACAGGGGTACAATGAGCAGTTCTTC. Translating it yields CASSLGQGYNEQFF. Full variable domain (missing parts from reference TRBV11-3 and TRBJ2-1): EAGVVQSPRYKIIEKKQPVAFWCNPISGHNTLYWYLQNLGQGPELLIRYENEEAVDDSQLPKDRFSAERLKGVDSTLKIQPAELGDSAVYLCASSLGQGYNEQFFGPGTRLTVL.

This clone was detected once. The genes are TRBV3-1 (or the pseudogene TRBV3-2) and TRBJ2-2; TRBD1 matches 10 bases. Per germline, CDR1 LGHDT and CDR2 YNNKEL (reference sequence). J was trimmed by 1 base and V by 3 bases; bases with no gene match: 8. This CDR3 has 18 residues. For the CDR3, the DNA is TGTGCCAGCAGCCAGAATGGGACAGGGGTCGTGAACACCGGGGAGCTGTTTTTT. Amino acids: CASSQNGTGVVNTGELFF.

The chain employs TRBV7-2 and TRBJ1-4; D call uncertain. Germline CDR1 is SGHTA and CDR2 is FQGNSA. CDR3 length: 15 amino acids. Deletions cut 3 bases from V and 7 bases from J, with 15 bases between. The CDR3 reads CASSLTTPSSEKLFF. Written as DNA, the CDR3 is TGTGCCAGCAGCTTGACAACTCCGAGTAGTGAAAAACTGTTTTTT.

The chain uses TRBV6-5 and TRBJ2-7, with D possibly matching TRBD1 (6 bases). The CDR3 consists of 15 residues. Trimming left V 3 bases short and J 2 bases short, with 14 bases between. Germline CDR1 reads MNHEY; CDR2 reads SVGAGI. The CDR3 nucleotides are TGTGCCAGCAGTTATAACCGGGACACGACCTACGAGCAGTACTTC. Translation: CASSYNRDTTYEQYF.

The chain links TRBV27 to TRBJ1-2, with 8 bases lining up with TRBD1. Germline-derived CDR1 and CDR2 are MNHEY and SMNVEV (reference sequence). With V trimmed by 5 bases and J by 8 bases, 13 bases remained unmatched. The CDR3 has 15 residues. CDR3 sequence reads: CASSPRTGHQEGYTF. CDR3 DNA: TGTGCCAGCAGTCCAAGGACAGGGCATCAGGAAGGCTACACCTTC.

The chain has TRBV6-2 or TRBV6-3 and TRBJ2-5; perhaps TRBD1 as D (5 bases). Trimming stripped 6 bases from V and 7 bases from J, with 24 bases between. Germline CDR1 is MNHEY and CDR2 is SVGEGT. CDR3 size: 16 residues. For the CDR3, the DNA is TGTGCCAGCAGCCCCGGTGGACAAACAGAGAAGGGGACCCAGTACTTC. Residues: CASSPGGQTEKGTQYF.

This clone was seen once. This sequence joins TRBV30 and TRBJ1-2; D perhaps matches TRBD1 (5 bases). Per germline, CDR1 GTSNPN and CDR2 SVGIG (reference sequence). This CDR3 is 13 amino acids long. Trimming removed 2 bases from V and 4 bases from J, with 11 bases in between. The CDR3 sequence: CAWSFQGSYGYTF. CDR3 in DNA: TGTGCCTGGAGTTTCCAGGGTTCCTATGGCTACACCTTC.

The chain couples TRBV2 to TRBJ1-1; no firm D call. The CDR3 extends over 10 amino acids. V was pared by 8 bases and J by 3 bases, with 4 bases between. Germline CDR1 SNHLY, CDR2 FYNNEI. The chain's CDR3 is CASRDTEAFF. The CDR3 nucleotides are TGTGCCAGCCGGGACACTGAAGCTTTCTTT.